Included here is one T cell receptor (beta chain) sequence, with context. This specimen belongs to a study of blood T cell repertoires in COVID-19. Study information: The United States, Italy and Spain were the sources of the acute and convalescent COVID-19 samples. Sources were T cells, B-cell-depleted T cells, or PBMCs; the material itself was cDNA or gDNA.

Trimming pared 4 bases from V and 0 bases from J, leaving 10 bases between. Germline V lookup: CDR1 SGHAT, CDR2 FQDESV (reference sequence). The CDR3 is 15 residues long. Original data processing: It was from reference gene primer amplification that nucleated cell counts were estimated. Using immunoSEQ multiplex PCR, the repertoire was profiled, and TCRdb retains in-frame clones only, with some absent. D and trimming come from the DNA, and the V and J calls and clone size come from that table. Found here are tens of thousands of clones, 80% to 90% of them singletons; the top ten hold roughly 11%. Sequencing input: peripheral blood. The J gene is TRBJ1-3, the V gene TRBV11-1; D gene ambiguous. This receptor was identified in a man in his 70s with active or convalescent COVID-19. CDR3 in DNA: TGTGCCAGCAGCTCAACCGCTAGCTCTGGAAACACCATATATTTT. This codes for CASSSTASSGNTIYF.